This T cell receptor beta chain is drawn from a study of blood T cell repertoires in COVID-19. The wider study: Acute-phase and convalescent COVID-19 samples originated in the United States, Italy and Spain. Sample material is recorded as cDNA or gDNA derived from T cells, B-cell-depleted T cells, or PBMCs.

Trimming cost V 7 bases and J 3 bases, with 16 bases left between them. The CDR3 is 15 amino acids. CDR1 is LNHDA and CDR2 is SQIVND in the germline V gene (reference sequence). The assay was immunoSEQ multiplex PCR, and TCRdb's table has in-frame clones only and misses some. The data hold approximately 300,000 clones, with more than 80% observed a single time. Sequenced material: peripheral blood. The rearrangement links TRBV19 to TRBJ1-5; D gene ambiguous. The receptor comes from a woman aged 45 to 65 with COVID-19, enrolled during active disease. CDR3 nucleotide sequence: TGTGCCAGTAACGATCAGGAATGGGTCAATCAGCCCCAGCATTTT. Translating it yields CASNDQEWVNQPQHF.